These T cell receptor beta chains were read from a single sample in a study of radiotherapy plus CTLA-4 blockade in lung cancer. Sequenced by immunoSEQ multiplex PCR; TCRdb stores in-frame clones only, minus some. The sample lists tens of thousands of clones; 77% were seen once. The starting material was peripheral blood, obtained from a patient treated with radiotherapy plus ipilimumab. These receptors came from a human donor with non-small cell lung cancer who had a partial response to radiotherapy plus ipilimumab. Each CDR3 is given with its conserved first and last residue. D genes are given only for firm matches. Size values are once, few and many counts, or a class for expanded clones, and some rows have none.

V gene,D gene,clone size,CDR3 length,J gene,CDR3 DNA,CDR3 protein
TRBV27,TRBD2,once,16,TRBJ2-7,TGTGCCAGCAGTCCAGCGGGGCGGCCCCTAACCTACGAGCAGTACTTC,CASSPAGRPLTYEQYF
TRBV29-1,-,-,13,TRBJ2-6,TGCAGCGTTGTGGCATCTGGGGCCAACGTCCTGACTTTC,CSVVASGANVLTF
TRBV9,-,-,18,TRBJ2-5,TGTGCCAGCAGCGAGAGGGGGGAGGGACGGGCCCTCCAAGAGACCCAGTACTTC,CASSERGEGRALQETQYF
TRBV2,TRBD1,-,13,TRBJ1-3,TGTGCCAGCACCAGGGGGCTTGGAAACACCATATATTTT,CASTRGLGNTIYF
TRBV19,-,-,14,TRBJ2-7,TGTGCCAGTAGTTCCCGGACAGACCTCTACGAGCAGTACTTC,CASSSRTDLYEQYF
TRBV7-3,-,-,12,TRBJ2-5,TGTGCCAGCAGCCGGGGGATGGGGACCCAGTACTTC,CASSRGMGTQYF
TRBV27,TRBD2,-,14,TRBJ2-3,TGTGCCAGCAGTCTGCGGGGGGGCACAGATACGCAGTATTTT,CASSLRGGTDTQYF
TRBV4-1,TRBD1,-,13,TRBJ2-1,TGCGCCAGCAGCCAGACAGGGATGGATGAGCAGTTCTTC,CASSQTGMDEQFF
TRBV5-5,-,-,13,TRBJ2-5,TGTGCCAGCAGCTTTACAGGGCGAGAGACCCAGTACTTC,CASSFTGRETQYF
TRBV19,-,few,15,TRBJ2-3,TGTGCCAGTAGTATTGGCCAGCGGGGCACAGATACGCAGTATTTT,CASSIGQRGTDTQYF
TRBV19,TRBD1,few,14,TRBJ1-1,TGTGCCAGTAGTACCACAGGGGGTAGCTCTGAAGCTTTCTTT,CASSTTGGSSEAFF
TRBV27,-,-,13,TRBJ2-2,TGTGCCAGCAGTCCCAAGAACACCGGGGAGCTGTTTTTT,CASSPKNTGELFF
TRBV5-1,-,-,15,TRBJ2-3,TGCGCCAGCAGCTTGGGTACGCCTCAGGCAGATACGCAGTATTTT,CASSLGTPQADTQYF
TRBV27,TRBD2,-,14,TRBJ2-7,TGTGCCAGCTGGGCGGGGGGCGGCTCCTACGAGCAGTACTTC,CASWAGGGSYEQYF
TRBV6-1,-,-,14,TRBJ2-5,TGTGCCAGCAGTGTATTCAGGAAACAAGAGACCCAGTACTTC,CASSVFRKQETQYF
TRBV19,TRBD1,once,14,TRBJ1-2,TGTGCCAGTAGTATTCCAGGGGGAGGCTATGGCTACACCTTC,CASSIPGGGYGYTF
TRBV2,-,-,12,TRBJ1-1,TGTGCCAGCATTCAGGGCAACACTGAAGCTTTCTTT,CASIQGNTEAFF
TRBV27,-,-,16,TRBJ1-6,TGTGCCAGCAGTTTCGAAGGGGATTGGGGTAATTCACCCCTCCACTTT,CASSFEGDWGNSPLHF
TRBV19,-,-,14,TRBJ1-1,TGTGCCAGTAGTATAGTCGGGGGAGCCACTGAAGCTTTCTTT,CASSIVGGATEAFF
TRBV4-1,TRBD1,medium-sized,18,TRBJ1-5,TGCGCCAGCAGCCCTCAGCCGGGACAGGGGAGAGGTCTGCAGCCCCAGCATTTT,CASSPQPGQGRGLQPQHF
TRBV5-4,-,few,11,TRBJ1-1,TGTGCCAGCAGCTCGGGGGGTTCGGCTTTCTTT,CASSSGGSAFF
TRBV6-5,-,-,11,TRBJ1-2,TGTGCCAGCCTTTCGGGGTACGGCTACACCTTC,CASLSGYGYTF
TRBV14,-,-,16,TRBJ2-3,TGTGCCAGCAGCCAAGATCGGGGGTTCGGCACAGATACGCAGTATTTT,CASSQDRGFGTDTQYF
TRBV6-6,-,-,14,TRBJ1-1,TGTGCCAGCAGCGGCCCCTCGGAGGCCGATGAAGCTTTCTTT,CASSGPSEADEAFF
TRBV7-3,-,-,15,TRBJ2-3,TGTGCCAGCAGCTTAATAAGCGGCTCGGATGATACGCAGTATTTT,CASSLISGSDDTQYF
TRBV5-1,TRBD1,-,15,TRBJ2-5,TGCGCCAGCAGCTTACTTACAGGGGAGAAAGAGACCCAGTACTTC,CASSLLTGEKETQYF
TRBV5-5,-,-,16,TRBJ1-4,TGTGCCAGCAGCTTGGGGGCAGGGGCAACTAATGAAAAACTGTTTTTT,CASSLGAGATNEKLFF
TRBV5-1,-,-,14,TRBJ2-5,TGCGCCAGCAGCTTGGTCGCGGGGCGAGAGACCCAGTACTTC,CASSLVAGRETQYF
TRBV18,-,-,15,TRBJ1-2,TGTGCCAGCTCACCTGAAACAACCTTAATATTCGGCTACACCTTC,CASSPETTLIFGYTF
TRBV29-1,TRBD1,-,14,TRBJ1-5,TGCAGCGCCCGCGGGACAGGGGGACATCAGCCCCAGCATTTT,CSARGTGGHQPQHF
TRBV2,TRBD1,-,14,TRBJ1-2,TGTGCCAGCAGAGCAACAGGGGGGGACTATGGCTACACCTTC,CASRATGGDYGYTF
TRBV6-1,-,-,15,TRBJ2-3,TGTGCCAGCAGTCGGACAGTCTCTAGCACAGATACGCAGTATTTT,CASSRTVSSTDTQYF
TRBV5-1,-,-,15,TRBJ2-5,TGCGCCAGCAGCCCACCTGGGGCGATTTTGGAGACCCAGTACTTC,CASSPPGAILETQYF
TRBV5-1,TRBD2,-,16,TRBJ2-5,TGCGCCAGCAGCTTGGTCGGGGGGGCATCACAAGAGACCCAGTACTTC,CASSLVGGASQETQYF
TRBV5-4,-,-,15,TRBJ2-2,TGTGCCAGCAGCTTGCGCCAGGGTAACACCGGGGAGCTGTTTTTT,CASSLRQGNTGELFF
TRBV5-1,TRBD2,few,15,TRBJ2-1,TGCGCCAGCAGCCCGCTAGCGGGGGGGTTCAATGAGCAGTTCTTC,CASSPLAGGFNEQFF
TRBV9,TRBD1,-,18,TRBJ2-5,TGTGCCAGCAGCTCCCCCGTTTTCTGGACAGGGGCCCAAGAGACCCAGTACTTC,CASSSPVFWTGAQETQYF
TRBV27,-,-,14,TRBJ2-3,TGTGCCAGCAGTTGGTTAGCTAGCACAGATACGCAGTATTTT,CASSWLASTDTQYF
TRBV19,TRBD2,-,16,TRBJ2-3,TGTGCCAGTAGCAGTAGCGGGGGGAGAGGCACAGATACGCAGTATTTT,CASSSSGGRGTDTQYF
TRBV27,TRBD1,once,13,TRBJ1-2,TGTGCCAGCAGCCGGGACAGTAACTATGGCTACACCTTC,CASSRDSNYGYTF
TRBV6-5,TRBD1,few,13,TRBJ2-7,TGTGCCAGCAGCCGAGACAGGGGGCGGGAGCAGTACTTC,CASSRDRGREQYF
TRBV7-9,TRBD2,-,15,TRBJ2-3,TGTGCCAGCAGCTTAGGCGGGGGGGCCACAGATACGCAGTATTTT,CASSLGGGATDTQYF
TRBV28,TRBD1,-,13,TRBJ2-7,TGTGCCAGCACCGGGACAGGATCCTACGAGCAGTACTTC,CASTGTGSYEQYF
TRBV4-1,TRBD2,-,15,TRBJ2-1,TGCGCCAGCAGCCAAACCGGGACTAGCTACAATGAGCAGTTCTTC,CASSQTGTSYNEQFF
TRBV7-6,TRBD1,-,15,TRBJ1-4,TGTGCCAGCAGCACGAGACAGGGGGGGAATGAAAAACTGTTTTTT,CASSTRQGGNEKLFF
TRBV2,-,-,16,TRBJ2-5,TGTGCCAGCGCAGGGCAGCCAACCCGGCTTCAAGAGACCCAGTACTTC,CASAGQPTRLQETQYF
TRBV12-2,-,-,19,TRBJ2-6,TGTGCAAGTCGCTGTGGACGGACTCCAACACAAAGTCGGGCCAACGTCCTGACTTTC,CASRCGRTPTQSRANVLTF
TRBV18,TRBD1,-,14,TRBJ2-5,TGTGCCAGCTCAGGGACAGCCCGCCAAGAGACCCAGTACTTC,CASSGTARQETQYF
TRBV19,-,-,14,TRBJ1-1,TGTGCCAGCGCTAAACAGGGCCGGAACACTGAAGCTTTCTTT,CASAKQGRNTEAFF
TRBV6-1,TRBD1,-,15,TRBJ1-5,TGTGCCAGCAGTTTTACAGGGGATAGCAATCAGCCCCAGCATTTT,CASSFTGDSNQPQHF
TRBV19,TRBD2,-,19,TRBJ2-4,TGTGCCAGTAGTGGACCTCGACTAGCGGGGGGACTAGCCAAAAACATTCAGTACTTC,CASSGPRLAGGLAKNIQYF
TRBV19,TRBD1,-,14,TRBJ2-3,TGTGCCAGTAGTCAGGGGGCCGGCACAGATACGCAGTATTTT,CASSQGAGTDTQYF
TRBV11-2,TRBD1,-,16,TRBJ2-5,TGTGCCAGCAGCCCAAAGGAGGACAGGGCTAAAGAGACCCAGTACTTC,CASSPKEDRAKETQYF
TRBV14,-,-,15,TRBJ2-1,TGTGCCAGCAGACAAACGGGGAGAGCCTACAATGAGCAGTTCTTC,CASRQTGRAYNEQFF
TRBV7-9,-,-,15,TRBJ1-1,TGTGCCAGCAGCTTAGCGGCAGGGGTGGGCACTGAAGCTTTCTTT,CASSLAAGVGTEAFF
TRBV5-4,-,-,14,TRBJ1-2,TGTGCCAGCGGTTCCGGGAGGGACGTCGGAGGCTACACCTTC,CASGSGRDVGGYTF
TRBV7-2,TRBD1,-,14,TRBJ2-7,TGTGCCAGCAGCTTGAGGACAGGGGGCCCCAGGCAGTACTTC,CASSLRTGGPRQYF
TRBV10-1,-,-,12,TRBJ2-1,TGCGCCAGCAGAGGGGATGTTGGTGAGCAGTTCTTC,CASRGDVGEQFF
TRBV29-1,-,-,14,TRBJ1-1,TGCAGCGTTGGTAAGGGGGGGCCGAACACTGAAGCTTTCTTT,CSVGKGGPNTEAFF
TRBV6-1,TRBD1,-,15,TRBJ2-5,TGTGCCATTACAGTAGGGGGCGATCTGCGGGAGACCCAGTACTTC,CAITVGGDLRETQYF